This TCR beta chain was identified in a study of blood T cell repertoires in COVID-19. About the study: COVID-19 samples, acute and convalescent, were from the United States, Italy and Spain. Sources were T cells, B-cell-depleted T cells, or PBMCs; the material itself was cDNA or gDNA.

The CDR3 is made up of 16 amino acids. Germline CDR1 reads SGHNT; CDR2 reads YYREEE (reference sequence). V dropped 0 bases and J dropped 3; count of bases not matched to a gene: 6. In the original workflow: Amplification with reference gene primers provided the estimates of nucleated cell counts. Here immunoSEQ multiplex PCR was the method, and the copy in TCRdb shows in-frame clones only, minus some. V and J calls and clone size follow that table, whereas D and trimming were derived from the DNA. This table holds roughly 140,000 clones, 80% to 90% found once. The chain recombines TRBV5-4 with TRBJ2-3; 8 bases are shared with TRBD1. The sequence derives from a woman aged 80 or over with acute or convalescent COVID-19. The specimen was peripheral blood. The CDR3, as DNA: TGTGCCAGCAGCTTGGGTCTGGACAGGGCGACAGATACGCAGTATTTT. Amino acids: CASSLGLDRATDTQYF.